The entry below describes one T cell receptor beta chain. Its target is unknown. A second PCR of about 7 to 12 cycles used a sample-barcoded 5' primer and a J-beta primer mix. MiXCR, run by TCRdb on the 5' RACE reads, gives a single entry per CDR3 protein. The table shows approximately 790,000 distinct CDR3 sequences, with 55% to 65% occurring only once. The data were taken from a study of blood T cells in healthy people across ages. For the study at large: Capture by template switching was about one barcoded beta molecule per two T cells.

Germline V gene sequence: CDR1 ENHRY, CDR2 SYGVKD. This CDR3 has 12 residues. Whole-study findings and limits: Those diversity estimates obtained from one million T cells were thought to be underestimates.

Source material: blood. This TCR derives from a man younger than 45 in good health. This chain uses TRBV10-3 with TRBJ2-4; D call uncertain. The J call could be wrong; TRBJ2-7 is a better fit for the DNA end. The CDR3 sequence is CAIREVSYEQYF. DNA for the CDR3: TGTGCCATCAGGGAAGTATCGTACGAGCAGTACTTC.